The present entry profiles one T cell receptor (beta chain) with its context. The source of the sample is a study of blood T cell repertoires in COVID-19. At the level of the study: Sites in the United States, Italy and Spain provided acute and convalescent COVID-19 samples. PBMCs, B-cell-depleted T cells, or T cells were the source of the cDNA or gDNA that made up the material.

Germline CDR1 is SGHTA and CDR2 is FQGNSA. V lost 3 bases and J 4 bases, leaving 6 bases between the germline ends. The CDR3 runs 13 residues. In the original analysis: Researchers report that nucleated cell counts were estimated from reference gene primer amplification. Using immunoSEQ multiplex PCR, the repertoire was profiled, and TCRdb retains in-frame clones only, with some absent. V and J calls and clone size follow that table, whereas D and trimming were derived from the DNA. This table has about 220,000 clones, approximately 81% appearing once. The sequence was obtained from a man aged 25 to 45 with active or convalescent COVID-19. The source material was peripheral blood. The rearrangement uses TRBV7-2 and TRBJ2-2, with D possibly matching TRBD2 (5 bases). The CDR3 sequence: CASSFGITGELFF. The CDR3 DNA reads TGTGCCAGCAGCTTCGGGATCACCGGGGAGCTGTTTTTT.